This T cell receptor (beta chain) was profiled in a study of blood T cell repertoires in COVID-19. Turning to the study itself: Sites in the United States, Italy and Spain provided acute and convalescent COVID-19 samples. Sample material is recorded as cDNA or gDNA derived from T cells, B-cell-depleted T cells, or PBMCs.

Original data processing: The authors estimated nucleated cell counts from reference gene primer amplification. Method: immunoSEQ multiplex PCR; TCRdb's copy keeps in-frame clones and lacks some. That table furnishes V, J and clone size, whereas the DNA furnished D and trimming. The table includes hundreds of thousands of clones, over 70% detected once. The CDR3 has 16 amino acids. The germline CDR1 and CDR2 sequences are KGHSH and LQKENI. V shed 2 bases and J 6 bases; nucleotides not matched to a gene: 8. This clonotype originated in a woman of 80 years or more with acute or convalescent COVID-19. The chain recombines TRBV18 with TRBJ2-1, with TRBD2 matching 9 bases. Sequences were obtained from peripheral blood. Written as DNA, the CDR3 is TGTGCCAGCTCACCAGGCATTGCGGGAGGGACCAATGAGCAGTTCTTC. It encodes CASSPGIAGGTNEQFF.